This TCR beta chain was identified during a study of CD8 T cells in ankylosing spondylitis. This CDR3 has 14 residues. V lost 5 bases to trimming and J lost 4 bases, with 14 bases between them. CDR1 MNHEY and CDR2 SMNVEV come from the germline V gene (reference sequence). For TCR beta, libraries came from quantitative 5'-RACE with molecular barcodes. MiXCR, run by TCRdb on the 5' RACE reads, gives a single entry per CDR3 protein. The data show 300,000 to 400,000 distinct CDR3 sequences, 20% seen once. This clonotype was seen a few times. Sequenced input: blood, either unsorted or a sorted T cell fraction (not recorded which). The chain links TRBV27 to TRBJ1-2, with a weak D call TRBD1 (5 bases). The sequence came from a male donor with ankylosing spondylitis or in good health (not recorded which). DNA for the CDR3: TGTGCCAGCAGTCCGGACCAGGGAGCCTATGGCTACACCTTC. It is translated as CASSPDQGAYGYTF.